Below are 6 T cell receptor beta chains sequenced from a single sample in a study of tumor-infiltrating lymphocytes in primary liver carcinoma. A constant-region primer primed TCR beta cDNA synthesis from 400 to 550 ng of total RNA. TCR beta libraries came from three nested multiplex PCR rounds using slightly modified ARM-PCR. Use of TRBV1-TRBV30 forward primers with a C-beta reverse primer characterized the first two PCR rounds, which lasted nine to eleven cycles each. Each CDR3 protein gets one entry after TCRdb re-called the multiplex PCR reads with MiXCR. The repertoire has approximately 330,000 distinct CDR3 sequences, around three fifths of them found once; the top ten carry about 6.1%. Germline DNA was extracted alongside blood RNA, which was obtained from unsorted whole blood. Sequences were obtained from peripheral blood. These receptors originate from a man between 35 and 55 years old with primary liver carcinoma and hepatitis B virus infection.

A word on this clonotype: A much larger clone differs from this one at a single base, so this may be a read error. This chain connects TRBV6-1 to TRBJ2-5, with TRBD1 identical over 7 bases. The CDR3 is 15 amino acids. Per the germline V gene, CDR1 is MNHNS and CDR2 is SASEGT. The CDR3 bases are TGTGCCAGCAGTGTCTACCGGGACAGCCGAGGGTTGCAGCACTTC. This codes for CASSVYRDSRGLQHF.

Turning to this clonotype: A clone one base away is much larger, so this may be a read error. V gene TRBV6-5 combines with J gene TRBJ2-3, with unresolved D. This CDR3 comprises 12 residues. Trimming shortened V by 8 bases and J by 4 bases, and 10 bases separated the two germline ends. Germline loops: CDR1 MNHEY, CDR2 SVGAGI. The CDR3 DNA reads TGTGCCAGCGGTGTCTCTTCAGATACGCAGTATTTT. Translation gives CASGVSSDTQYF.

Regarding this clonotype: Given a much more abundant clone one base away, this may be a read error. This chain connects TRBV6-6 to TRBJ1-3; D not certain. The CDR3 contains 17 residues. CDR1 is MNHNY, CDR2 SVGAGI, per germline (reference sequence). V lost 3 bases, J lost 0 bases, and 15 bases lay in between. The CDR3 DNA reads as TGTGCCAGCAGTTATTTGGATCTCCAAATCTCTGGAAACACCATATATTTT. Translated, it gives CASSYLDLQISGNTIYF.

This clonotype was counted many times. The gene calls are TRBV11-2 and TRBJ1-1; unclear D gene. CDR1 is SGHAT and CDR2 is FQNNGV in the germline V gene. Trimming took 0 bases from V and 0 from J, leaving 8 bases between them. The CDR3 extends over 15 amino acids. The CDR3 nucleotides read TGTGCCAGCAGCTTAGATGCCGGCATGAACACTGAAGCTTTCTTT. It yields the protein CASSLDAGMNTEAFF. Full variable domain (outside the CDR3, taken from reference TRBV11-2 and TRBJ1-1): EAGVAQSPRYKIIEKRQSVAFWCNPISGHATLYWYQQILGQGPKLLIQFQNNGVVDDSQLPKDRFSAERLKGVDSTLKIQPAKLEDSAVYLCASSLDAGMNTEAFFGQGTRLTVV.

This clonotype was seen a handful of times. The V gene is TRBV10-3, the J gene TRBJ1-5; maybe TRBD1 (5 bases). Germline V gene lookup returns CDR1 ENHRY and CDR2 SYGVKD. The CDR3 is 14 amino acids. V was pared by 4 bases and J by 1 base, with 8 bases between. In nucleotides, the CDR3 is TGTGCCATCAGTGGACAGATGAGCAATCAGCCCCAGCATTTT. Protein: CAISGQMSNQPQHF.

Concerning this clonotype: This may be a read error, as it is one base from a much larger clone. This chain joins TRBV10-2 and TRBJ1-1; D is unclear. Germline loops: CDR1 WSHSY, CDR2 SAAADI. The CDR3 runs 14 residues. Written as DNA, the CDR3 is TGCGCCAGCAGTAAGGGTTTGGTGAACAGTGAAGCTTTCTTT. Its protein is CASSKGLVNSEAFF.